The rows below give T cell receptor beta chains drawn from one sample of a study of CDR3 diversity in severe acne. TCRdb recomputed calls from the PCR reads with MiXCR, one row per CDR3 protein. The table shows 84,000 or so distinct CDR3 sequences, with 48% occurring only once. Sequencing was carried out using blood. The receptors here all came from a male donor in good health, serving as a control. CDR3s include the opening cysteine and the closing phenylalanine or tryptophan. The D gene is left open where the match is weak. For some rows the clone size is stated as once, few or many, or as a class when expanded; others skip it.

v_call	j_call	clone_size	d_call	cdr3_nt	cdr3_aa
TRBV7-9	TRBJ1-3	NA	NA	TGTGCCAGCAGCTTGACAGAAGCTGGAAACACCATATATTTT	CASSLTEAGNTIYF
TRBV20-1	TRBJ1-1	NA	NA	TGCAGTGCTAGAGATATGGGGGACCGGGGGAAAGCTTTCTTT	CSARDMGDRGKAFF
TRBV2	TRBJ1-1	once	NA	TGTGTCAGCAGTCGAGCAGGGCCCGTAGCTTTCTTT	CVSSRAGPVAFF
TRBV20-1	TRBJ1-2	few	TRBD1	TGCAGTGCGGAAGCCGGGACAGGGCTTGGTGGCTACACCTTC	CSAEAGTGLGGYTF
TRBV30	TRBJ2-7	many	TRBD1	TGTGCCTGGTCACAGGGGGCGAAAAACGAGCAGTACTTC	CAWSQGAKNEQYF
TRBV6-4	TRBJ2-1	few	TRBD2	TGTGCCAGCAGTGACGGGACTAGCTACAATGAGCAGTTCTTC	CASSDGTSYNEQFF
TRBV19	TRBJ1-5	NA	NA	TGTGCCAGTGCCAAGGAGAGCAATCAGCCCCAGCATTTT	CASAKESNQPQHF
TRBV19	TRBJ1-4	NA	TRBD1	TGTGCCAGTAGGGGGACAGTGGATGAAAAACTGTTTTTT	CASRGTVDEKLFF
TRBV20-1	TRBJ2-1	NA	TRBD2	TGCAGTGCGGCGGGAGGACGGTACAATGAGCAGTTCTTC	CSAAGGRYNEQFF
TRBV10-2	TRBJ2-7	NA	TRBD1	TGCGCCAGCGCACCATCCGGGACAGGGGGACTCTACGAGCAGTACTTC	CASAPSGTGGLYEQYF
TRBV29-1	TRBJ1-2	few	TRBD1	TGCAGCGTCAGAGGACAGGGCGATGGCTACACCTTC	CSVRGQGDGYTF
TRBV19	TRBJ1-1	few	NA	TGTGCCAGTAGTATGCCGGGACACCTGAACGCTGAAGCTTTCTTT	CASSMPGHLNAEAFF
TRBV25-1	TRBJ2-1	NA	TRBD2	TGTGCCAGCAGTGCGGCGGTGATAGCGGGGCCGACGAGCTCCTACAATGAGCAGTTCTTC	CASSAAVIAGPTSSYNEQFF
TRBV20-1	TRBJ1-2	few	NA	TGCAGTGCTAGAGTGTTGGGAATGGATGGCTACACCTTC	CSARVLGMDGYTF
TRBV20-1	TRBJ2-2	NA	NA	TGCAGTGCTAGATCGACAGTGAACACCGGGGAGCTGTTTTTT	CSARSTVNTGELFF
TRBV10-2	TRBJ2-5	NA	TRBD2	TGCGCCAGCAGGGCTAGCGGGGGACAAGAGACCCAGTACTTC	CASRASGGQETQYF
TRBV2	TRBJ2-3	NA	NA	TGTGCCAGCAGTGAGGACACAGATACGCAGTATTTT	CASSEDTDTQYF
TRBV9	TRBJ2-7	NA	TRBD1	TGTGCCAGCATCCCCGGGACAGGGGCCAACGAGCAGTACTTC	CASIPGTGANEQYF
TRBV2	TRBJ2-7	NA	NA	TGTGCCAGCACCCCGAGGATACAAAGCTCCTACGAGCAGTACTTC	CASTPRIQSSYEQYF
TRBV11-2	TRBJ1-1	many	NA	TGTGCCAGCACCGCCCCCCTCGGTAACACTGAAGCTTTCTTT	CASTAPLGNTEAFF
TRBV20-1	TRBJ1-6	medium-sized	TRBD1	TGCAGTGCTGGGGACAGGGGTTCACCCCTCCACTTT	CSAGDRGSPLHF
TRBV5-1	TRBJ2-3	few	TRBD2	TGCGCCAGCAGCTTTGGGCTAGCGGGGGGGTACACAGATACGCAGTATTTT	CASSFGLAGGYTDTQYF
TRBV12-3/TRBV12-4	TRBJ1-5	NA	NA	TGTGCCAGCAGTTTCGGTCAGCCCCAGCATTTT	CASSFGQPQHF
TRBV10-3	TRBJ2-2	NA	TRBD2	TGTGCCAGCAGTTTCCGTGGGGTAGCGGGAGGTACCGGGGAGCTGTTTTTT	CASSFRGVAGGTGELFF
TRBV20-1	TRBJ1-1	NA	NA	TGCAGTGCCAGCGTTCCAGGCCCCAACACTGAAGCTTTCTTT	CSASVPGPNTEAFF
TRBV11-2	TRBJ1-2	many	NA	TGTGCCAGCAGCCCTCAAGGGGGTAACTATGGCTACACCTTC	CASSPQGGNYGYTF
TRBV5-4	TRBJ2-5	NA	NA	TGTGCCAGCAGCCCACCCGCCAGCGCCCAAGAGACCCAGTACTTC	CASSPPASAQETQYF
TRBV12-3/TRBV12-4	TRBJ1-6	NA	TRBD1	TGTGCCAGCAGTTTGCCAGGGGGAAATAATTCACCCCTCCACTTT	CASSLPGGNNSPLHF
TRBV7-3	TRBJ1-2	few	NA	TGTGCCAGCAGCTCGACAGGAGCTGGCTACACCTTC	CASSSTGAGYTF
TRBV4-1	TRBJ2-1	NA	NA	TGCGCCAGCAGCCAAGAAGGCCTAGTCTACAATGAGCAGTTCTTC	CASSQEGLVYNEQFF
TRBV5-8	TRBJ2-3	medium-sized	TRBD2	TGTGCCAGCAGCTTAAGGACTAGCGGGAGTCGGGGCACAGATACGCAGTATTTT	CASSLRTSGSRGTDTQYF
TRBV11-2	TRBJ1-1	many	NA	TGTGCCAGCAGCTCCGAAATCAACACTGAAGCTTTCTTT	CASSSEINTEAFF
TRBV15	TRBJ2-5	NA	NA	TGTGCCATCAGCAGAAACGGAGGAGAGACCCAGTACTTC	CAISRNGGETQYF
TRBV11-2	TRBJ2-7	NA	TRBD2	TGTGCCAGCAGCCCCCCGGGGGGAAGGGTCGAGCAGTACTTC	CASSPPGGRVEQYF
TRBV10-3	TRBJ1-2	NA	TRBD1	TGTGCCATCAGTGGTACAGGGGATGGGAGCTATGGCTACACCTTC	CAISGTGDGSYGYTF
TRBV2	TRBJ1-6	NA	NA	TGTGCCAGCAGTTACCGCGGAGGGAATTCACCCCTCCACTTT	CASSYRGGNSPLHF
TRBV2	TRBJ1-5	NA	NA	TGTGCCAGCAGTGAAATCTTGGGCAGGGGCAATCAGCCCCAGCATTTT	CASSEILGRGNQPQHF
TRBV10-3	TRBJ2-1	NA	NA	TGTGCCATCAGTGAGTCGCAAGCGGGCTACAATGAGCAGTTCTTC	CAISESQAGYNEQFF
TRBV7-2	TRBJ2-3	many	NA	TGTGCCAGCAGCCAGAAAAGACAGATCCTAAGCACAGATACGCAGTATTTT	CASSQKRQILSTDTQYF
TRBV24-1	TRBJ2-3	NA	TRBD1	TGTGCCACCAGTGATCCCTCCCGAGGGACAGGGCACACAGATACGCAGTATTTT	CATSDPSRGTGHTDTQYF
TRBV7-2	TRBJ2-1	few	NA	TGTGCCAGCAGCGAGGGGGGGGGCTCCTACAATGAGCAGTTCTTC	CASSEGGGSYNEQFF
TRBV4-1	TRBJ2-7	once	TRBD2	TGCGCCAGCAGCTTAGGGTCAGCGGGAGTACAGTACTTC	CASSLGSAGVQYF
TRBV7-9	TRBJ2-5	NA	NA	TGTGCCAGCAGCTTAGTCGGCCCGGAGACCCAGTACTTC	CASSLVGPETQYF
TRBV7-2	TRBJ2-7	few	TRBD1	TGTGCCAGCAGCTTGACGATGGGGACAGGAGCGGGTGAGCAGTACTTC	CASSLTMGTGAGEQYF
TRBV4-3	TRBJ1-2	NA	TRBD1	TGCGCCAGTCAGGGGGCTGGTGGCTACACCTTC	CASQGAGGYTF
TRBV15	TRBJ1-1	NA	TRBD1	TGTGCCACCAGCACAGTCGAGACAGGGTCTGAAGCTTTCTTT	CATSTVETGSEAFF
TRBV19	TRBJ2-7	NA	TRBD1	TGTGCCAGTGGGGCGGGACAGGTCTCCTACGAGCAGTACTTC	CASGAGQVSYEQYF
TRBV6-2/TRBV6-3	TRBJ2-3	many	NA	TGTGCCAGCAGTCTGACCTCGAACACAGATACGCAGTATTTT	CASSLTSNTDTQYF
TRBV19	TRBJ2-1	NA	NA	TGTGCCAGTAGTAGAGCGGGCCCGATCAATGAGCAGTTCTTC	CASSRAGPINEQFF
TRBV19	TRBJ2-7	few	TRBD1	TGTGCCAGTAGTGACGACAGGGGTCTTCAGTACTTC	CASSDDRGLQYF
TRBV29-1	TRBJ2-7	NA	NA	TGCAGCGTTTGGGCAGGTGATAGGGACGAGCAGTACTTC	CSVWAGDRDEQYF